Below, 13 T cell receptor beta chains from the same sample are listed, as sequenced in a study of response to subunit inactivated influenza vaccine. TCRdb re-called the RT-PCR reads through MiXCR, storing one row per CDR3 protein. The sample consists of hundreds of thousands of distinct CDR3 sequences, about 10% of them appearing once. The same specimen was also included in a second study, on T cells expressing NK-cell markers. In that study: Generation of TCR beta cDNA was performed by 5'RACE template switching incorporating UMIs.

The specimen was PBMCs from blood, collected on the day of vaccination. The receptors were sampled from a man in his fifties or sixties who received an inactivated influenza vaccine.

This clonotype was recorded many times. V gene TRBV29-1 combines with J gene TRBJ2-3; 8 bases are a match to TRBD2. Germline V gene lookup returns CDR1 SQVTM and CDR2 ANQGSEA. The CDR3 is made up of 14 amino acids. V lost 3 bases, J lost 0 bases, and 2 bases stayed unmatched. CDR3 DNA: TGCAGCGTTGATCAGCGGGAGAGCACAGATACGCAGTATTTT. It is translated as CSVDQRESTDTQYF.

The rearrangement links TRBV12-3 or TRBV12-4 to TRBJ1-3; perhaps TRBD1 as D (6 bases). The CDR3 loop spans 15 amino acids. Trimming shortened V by 6 bases and J by 0 bases, and 12 bases separated the two germline ends. This chain's CDR3 is CASRERGGSGNTIYF. The CDR3 DNA is TGTGCCAGCAGGGAAAGGGGGGGCTCTGGAAACACCATATATTTT.

This chain links TRBV6-2 or TRBV6-3 with TRBJ2-2, with 14 bases identical to TRBD2. This CDR3 is built from 15 residues. Germline V CDR1 and CDR2: MNHEY, SVGEGT. V trimming: 6 bases; J trimming: 7 bases; junction bases outside the gene matches: 4. This CDR3 reads CASRRLAGGNGELFF. The CDR3 nucleotides are TGTGCCAGCAGACGACTAGCGGGGGGGAACGGGGAGCTGTTTTTT.

This clonotype was detected a few times. V is TRBV20-1 and J is TRBJ2-7; D may be TRBD1 (5 bases). The V and J ends lost 0 bases and 1 base respectively, with 7 bases between them. In germline, CDR1 is DFQATT, CDR2 SNEGSKA (reference sequence). CDR3 length equals 13 residues. CDR3 nucleotide sequence: TGCAGTGCTAGAGACAGGGAATCCTACGAGCAGTACTTC. This codes for CSARDRESYEQYF.

This clonotype was seen only a few times. The chain couples TRBV12-3 or TRBV12-4 to TRBJ1-4, with TRBD1 identical over 7 bases. The CDR3 totals 15 residues. The V gene end was trimmed by 5 bases and the J gene end by 8 bases; junction bases not matched to a gene: 11. The CDR3 DNA follows: TGTGCCAGCAGTCGAAACGACAGGGCGGGGGAAAAACTGTTTTTT. Translation: CASSRNDRAGEKLFF.

This clonotype was seen at least ten times. The V gene is TRBV12-3 or TRBV12-4, the J gene TRBJ2-7; D remains unclear. The V end was cut by 5 bases, the J end by 3 bases, with 5 bases between. The CDR3 is 11 amino acids. The CDR3 spells CASSTFYEQYF. For the CDR3, the DNA is TGTGCCAGCAGTACCTTCTACGAGCAGTACTTC.

The rearrangement joins TRBV6-2 or TRBV6-3 to TRBJ2-7; no reliable D call. Looked up from germline, CDR1 is MNHEY and CDR2 is SVGEGT. There are 12 residues in the CDR3. Trimming removed 6 bases from V and 5 bases from J, with 11 bases in between. DNA of the CDR3: TGTGCCAGCAGACGGACCATACACGAGCAGTACTTC. Its translation: CASRRTIHEQYF.

This clonotype was detected only a few times. The V and J genes are TRBV12-3 or TRBV12-4 and TRBJ2-7; 7 bases line up with TRBD2. The CDR3 covers 16 residues. V was pared by 0 bases and J by 6 bases, with 11 bases of the junction left unmatched. In nucleotides, the CDR3 is TGTGCCAGCAGTTTAGCGCAGGCGGGAGATGGCGGCGAGCAGTACTTC. As protein: CASSLAQAGDGGEQYF.

The V call is TRBV25-1, the J call TRBJ2-2; D is undetermined. The CDR3 contains 13 residues. Germline lookup yields CDR1 MGHDK and CDR2 SYGVNS. V was cut by 3 bases and J by 4 bases, with 6 bases left in between. DNA for the CDR3: TGTGCCAGCAGTGACCTTCCCACCGGGGAGCTGTTTTTT. Protein: CASSDLPTGELFF.

This clonotype has only a few counts. The chain uses TRBV14 and TRBJ2-3, with a possible D match to TRBD2 (6 bases). V gave up 2 bases and J gave up 5 bases, with 11 bases separating them. Germline V lookup: CDR1 SGHDN, CDR2 FVKESK. This CDR3 spans 14 amino acids. The CDR3 here is CASSQRLVQDTQYF. The CDR3 DNA reads TGTGCCAGCAGCCAACGACTAGTGCAAGATACGCAGTATTTT.

This clonotype was detected only a few times. The chain couples TRBV4-1 to TRBJ2-3; TRBD1 matches at 8 bases. Per germline, CDR1 MGHRA and CDR2 YSYEKL. This CDR3 is built from 15 residues. J lost 0 bases, V lost 3 bases, and 2 bases had no gene match. CDR3 loop: CASSHGQGSTDTQYF. In DNA, the CDR3 is TGCGCCAGCAGCCACGGACAGGGTAGCACAGATACGCAGTATTTT.

In its sample, this clonotype was seen a few times. The gene calls are TRBV20-1 and TRBJ2-3; D ambiguous. V gave up 1 base and J gave up 0 bases, with 11 bases separating them. The CDR3 is 15 amino acids. Per the germline V gene, CDR1 is DFQATT and CDR2 is SNEGSKA (reference sequence). The chain's CDR3 is CSARAVSPSTDTQYF. CDR3 DNA sequence: TGCAGTGCTAGAGCCGTGAGCCCTAGCACAGATACGCAGTATTTT.

This clonotype was seen only a few times. The chain carries TRBV2 and TRBJ2-1, with D possibly TRBD1 on 6 matching bases. V shed 7 bases and J shed 7 bases, with 20 bases lying between them. The CDR3 runs to 15 residues. Germline lookup yields CDR1 SNHLY and CDR2 FYNNEI. DNA of the CDR3: TGTGCCAGCACCTTTGACAGGCCAAAGGGTAATGAGCAGTTCTTC. Its translation: CASTFDRPKGNEQFF. The whole variable domain, filled in from reference TRBV2 and TRBJ2-1, reads EPEVTQTPSHQVTQMGQEVILRCVPISNHLYFYWYRQILGQKVEFLVSFYNNEISEKSEIFDDQFSVERPDGSNFTLKIRSTKLEDSAMYFCASTFDRPKGNEQFFGPGTRLTVL.